What follows is one TCR beta chain and its context. Antigen unknown. The CDR3 has 12 residues. Germline CDR1 and CDR2: SGHTA and FQGNSA. Trimming left V 1 base short and J 12 bases short, with 10 bases between. The sample comes from a study of T cell responses to AZD1222 COVID-19 vaccine. Only in-frame clones appear in the TCRdb table, and some are missing; sequencing was by immunoSEQ multiplex PCR. This table has roughly 110,000 clones, approximately 87% appearing once. Notes on the study in general: Following two doses of AZD1222, Spike-specific TCR breadth and depth rose. Spike was spanned by vaccine-associated CD4 TCRs, with dominance at 160-218 and 743-854. Baseline seropositivity occurred in only six AZD1222 recipients. The donor group comprised mostly white British people and more females; the analysis possibly underestimated clonal diversity.

This sequence originates from an adult in good health. The rearrangement uses TRBV7-2 and TRBJ2-1; tentative D call: TRBD2 (6 bases). Sample: peripheral blood, taken on day 0 of AZD1222 vaccination. In DNA form, the CDR3 reads TGTGCCAGCAGCTTAGATGGGCGGGGGCAGTTCTTC. Its protein is CASSLDGRGQFF.